One and the same sample provided the 15 T cell receptor beta chains below, sequenced in a study of blood T cell repertoires in COVID-19. Clones were read by immunoSEQ multiplex PCR, and TCRdb kept only the in-frame ones, dropping some. The sample has 150,000 to 200,000 clones, roughly 89% seen once; the top ten hold about 1.6%. Specimen: peripheral blood. These receptors were collected from a woman in her 50s with acute or convalescent COVID-19.

This clone turned up a few times. The chain employs TRBV18 and TRBJ1-3, with 8 nucleotides matching TRBD1. Germline trimming cut 5 bases from V and 0 bases from J; bases unmatched to any gene: 15. The CDR3 loop spans 19 amino acids. Germline V gene lookup returns CDR1 KGHSH and CDR2 LQKENI. CDR3 sequence (DNA): TGTGCCAGCTCATTATCCGGGACAGGAGCCCTTCGCTCTGGAAACACCATATATTTT. Amino acid sequence: CASSLSGTGALRSGNTIYF.

The chain carries TRBV11-2 and TRBJ1-1; D might be TRBD1 (6 bases). Germline CDR1 is SGHAT and CDR2 is FQNNGV. Between the trimmed V and J ends, which lost 4 bases and 0 bases, there was a span of 9 bases. The CDR3 contains 14 residues. CDR3 sequence reads: CASSWTDMNTEAFF. The CDR3, as DNA: TGTGCCAGCAGCTGGACAGACATGAACACTGAAGCTTTCTTT. The whole variable domain, filled in from reference TRBV11-2 and TRBJ1-1, reads EAGVAQSPRYKIIEKRQSVAFWCNPISGHATLYWYQQILGQGPKLLIQFQNNGVVDDSQLPKDRFSAERLKGVDSTLKIQPAKLEDSAVYLCASSWTDMNTEAFFGQGTRLTVV.

This chain uses TRBV23-1 with TRBJ1-2; 8 nucleotides align to TRBD1. TRBV23-1 is designated an ORF whose function remains uncertain. J gave up 7 bases and V 3 bases, and 13 bases lay outside the gene matches. The CDR3 length is 16 residues. The CDR3 sequence is CASSHTRTGFGGGYTF. In DNA form, the CDR3 reads TGCGCCAGCAGTCACACCCGGACAGGGTTTGGGGGTGGCTACACCTTC.

This chain joins TRBV29-1 and TRBJ2-1; D is undetermined. This CDR3 has 12 amino acids. Germline loops: CDR1 SQVTM, CDR2 ANQGSEA. V was trimmed by 3 bases and J by 3 bases, leaving 6 bases between them. The CDR3 here is CSVDFLYNEQFF. The CDR3 nucleotides read TGCAGCGTTGATTTCCTCTACAATGAGCAGTTCTTC.

This clone has more than one count but fewer than ten. The rearrangement links TRBV7-8 to TRBJ1-5, with 8 positions matching TRBD1. The trim removed 5 bases at V and 0 bases at J, leaving 9 bases unmatched. The CDR3 runs 17 residues. From germline, CDR1 is SGHVS and CDR2 FQNEAQ. The CDR3 here is CASSADRDIYSNQPQHF. DNA of the CDR3: TGTGCCAGCAGCGCGGACAGGGATATTTATAGCAATCAGCCCCAGCATTTT.

Comment on this clone: At one end the junction does not follow the germline gene, possibly because of a read error. This sequence joins TRBV4-1 and TRBJ2-7; tentatively, D is TRBD1 (5 bases). Germline assignment: CDR1 MGHRA and CDR2 YSYEKL. This CDR3 spans 12 amino acids. CDR3 bases: TGCGCCAGCAGCCAAGATATTAGGACAATGTTCTTC. Protein: CASSQDIRTMFF.

The chain employs TRBV4-3 and TRBJ1-6; D possibly corresponds to TRBD1 (5 bases). CDR1 LGHNA and CDR2 YSLEER come from the germline V gene. V was cut by 1 base and J by 6 bases, with 7 bases left in between. This CDR3 has 14 amino acids. CDR3 region: CASSQGQGNSPLHF. Here the CDR3 DNA reads TGCGCCAGCAGCCAAGGCCAGGGTAATTCACCCCTCCACTTT.

This clone was seen only a few times. V is TRBV12-3 or TRBV12-4 and J is TRBJ1-2; D might be TRBD1 (6 bases). This CDR3 spans 13 amino acids. V gave up 5 bases and J gave up 4 bases, with 11 bases separating them. Here the CDR3 DNA reads TGTGCCAGCAGTCCAGGGGCTGGCTATGGCTACACCTTC. Its translation is CASSPGAGYGYTF.

The V and J genes are TRBV29-1 and TRBJ2-1, with 11 nucleotides matching TRBD2. J gave up 6 bases and V 4 bases, and 11 bases lay outside the gene matches. CDR1 SQVTM and CDR2 ANQGSEA come from the germline V gene. CDR3 size: 16 residues. The CDR3 DNA follows: TGCAGCGTTGTGGGGGGCCCCGGGACTAGCGGCAATGAGCAGTTCTTC. It specifies CSVVGGPGTSGNEQFF.

This chain joins TRBV5-4 and TRBJ2-1, with 7 bases lining up with TRBD2. CDR1 is SGHNT, CDR2 YYREEE, per germline (reference sequence). The CDR3 covers 14 residues. V lost 4 bases, J lost 6 bases, and 7 bases stayed unmatched. CDR3 protein: CASSAGGIGNEQFF. The CDR3 region has the DNA TGTGCCAGCAGCGCCGGGGGGATCGGCAATGAGCAGTTCTTC.

The table lists this clone with a few counts. The rearrangement joins TRBV30 to TRBJ1-1; a possible D gene is TRBD1 (5 bases). Germline V lookup: CDR1 GTSNPN, CDR2 SVGIG (reference sequence). V was trimmed by 0 bases and J by 2 bases, leaving 7 bases between them. The CDR3 length is 13 residues. The CDR3 protein is CAWSVTDNTEAFF. The CDR3 DNA reads as TGTGCCTGGAGTGTGACAGACAACACTGAAGCTTTCTTT. Supplemented by reference TRBV30 and TRBJ1-1, the full variable domain reads SQTIHQWPATLVQPVGSPLSLECTVEGTSNPNLYWYRQAAGRGLQLLFYSVGIGQISSEVPQNLSASRPQDRQFILSSKKLLLSDSGFYLCAWSVTDNTEAFFGQGTRLTVV.

The genes are TRBV6-2 or TRBV6-3 and TRBJ1-6; D is ambiguous. This CDR3 has 14 residues. Trimming pared 2 bases from V and 7 bases from J, leaving 9 bases between. Germline V gene data show CDR1 as MNHEY and CDR2 as SVGEGT. The DNA for the CDR3 is TGTGCCAGCAGTTACCTTCGCGAAAATTCACCCCTCCACTTT. It codes for CASSYLRENSPLHF.

The V and J genes are TRBV7-7 and TRBJ2-7; D unclear. Germline V lookup: CDR1 SSHAT, CDR2 FNYEAQ (reference sequence). Trimming shortened V by 4 bases and J by 4 bases, and 2 bases separated the two germline ends. The CDR3 sequence is 10 residues long. The CDR3 spells CASSSYEQYF. CDR3 nucleotides: TGTGCCAGCAGCTCGTACGAGCAGTACTTC.

V and J are TRBV9 and TRBJ2-3, with D maybe TRBD2 (5 bases). The CDR3 covers 11 residues. Germline values: CDR1 SGDLS, CDR2 YYNGEE. Deletions cut 4 bases from V and 9 bases from J, with 9 bases between. CDR3 coding DNA: TGTGCCAGCAGCCTCACGGGGACGCAGTATTTT. Encoded protein: CASSLTGTQYF. The variable domain in full, completed from reference TRBV9 and TRBJ2-3, reads DSGVTQTPKHLITATGQRVTLRCSPRSGDLSVYWYQQSLDQGLQFLIQYYNGEERAKGNILERFSAQQFPDLHSELNLSSLELGDSALYFCASSLTGTQYFGPGTRLTVL.

This chain links TRBV27 with TRBJ2-1; 9 bases are shared with TRBD1. Per the germline V gene, CDR1 is MNHEY and CDR2 is SMNVEV (reference sequence). The ends lost 5 bases at V and 4 bases at J; junction bases unmatched: 18. The CDR3 extends over 19 amino acids. This CDR3 reads CASSTGGTGYGVPYNEQFF. The CDR3 nucleotides are TGTGCCAGCAGTACCGGCGGGACAGGGTACGGGGTGCCTTACAATGAGCAGTTCTTC.